These 20 T cell receptor beta chains share one sample of origin, sequenced in a study of cytomegalovirus exposure and HLA in healthy donors. PCR involved 60 Vbeta and 13 Jbeta primers. Produced via immunoSEQ multiplex PCR; TCRdb's table is partial and in-frame only. This sample has 97,000 or so clones; around 80% occur once, and the top ten carry about 1.5%. Material: PBMCs. The receptor set was obtained from a man in his forties in good health and CMV-seronegative.

This clone has only a few counts. CDR3 loop: CASSQDAGGQETQYF. In DNA form, the CDR3 reads TGTGCCAGCAGCCAAGATGCCGGGGGGCAAGAGACCCAGTACTTC. The chain couples TRBV4-2 to TRBJ2-5; 7 bases are shared with TRBD2. The CDR3 is 15 amino acids. Per germline, CDR1 LGHNA and CDR2 YNFKEQ. V lost 0 bases and J lost 2; bases outside the gene matches: 3.

The chain couples TRBV10-3 to TRBJ1-3, with D hard to call. In germline, CDR1 is ENHRY, CDR2 SYGVKD. The CDR3 runs to 12 residues. Deletions cut 7 bases from V and 3 bases from J, with 7 bases between. CDR3 sequence: CAITGDGNTIYF. CDR3 nucleotides: TGTGCCATCACCGGAGATGGAAACACCATATATTTT.

This clone occurred a few times. J is TRBJ1-4 and V is TRBV2; 7 nucleotides agree with TRBD1. From germline, CDR1 is SNHLY and CDR2 FYNNEI. V was pared by 2 bases and J by 4 bases, with 7 bases of the junction left unmatched. CDR3 length: 16 amino acids. CDR3 residues: CASSESAGGLNEKLFF. The CDR3 region has the DNA TGTGCCAGCAGTGAATCGGCAGGGGGACTTAATGAAAAACTGTTTTTT.

The chain carries TRBV27 and TRBJ2-7; tentatively, D is TRBD1 (5 bases). The CDR3 is 12 residues long. Germline CDR1 and CDR2: MNHEY and SMNVEV (reference sequence). Deletions cut 6 bases from V and 1 base from J, with 7 bases between. CDR3: CASRDISYEQYF. The CDR3 DNA follows: TGTGCCAGCAGGGACATTTCCTACGAGCAGTACTTC.

The J gene is TRBJ1-4, the V gene TRBV4-3; a possible D gene is TRBD1 (5 bases). Between the trimmed V and J ends, which lost 8 bases and 0 bases, there was a span of 13 bases. Per germline, CDR1 LGHNA and CDR2 YSLEER. The CDR3 contains 15 residues. The CDR3 nucleotides read TGCGCCAGCCGGAATAGGGGTGCAACTAATGAAAAACTGTTTTTT. Amino acid sequence: CASRNRGATNEKLFF.

The chain recombines TRBV4-3 with TRBJ1-2; 10 bases agree with TRBD1. This CDR3 is built from 17 residues. The germline gives CDR1 LGHNA, CDR2 YSLEER. The V and J ends lost 0 bases and 4 bases, in that order; junction bases with no gene match: 8. The DNA for the CDR3 is TGCGCCAGCAGCCAAGATCACCGGGACAGGGGACCCTATGGCTACACCTTC. Amino acid sequence: CASSQDHRDRGPYGYTF.

V and J are TRBV7-8 and TRBJ2-7; 8 bases line up with TRBD1. CDR3 length equals 14 residues. The germline gives CDR1 SGHVS, CDR2 FQNEAQ. V dropped 5 bases and J dropped 4; count of bases not matched to a gene: 7. The DNA of the CDR3 is TGTGCCAGCAGCCTAGGACAGGGTAGATACGAGCAGTACTTC. Amino acids: CASSLGQGRYEQYF.

This clone has just one count. The chain carries TRBV28 and TRBJ1-5, with D unresolved. The V and J ends lost 10 bases and 9 bases respectively, with 16 bases between them. Germline V gives CDR1 MDHEN, CDR2 SYDVKM. This CDR3 spans 12 amino acids. DNA for the CDR3: TGTGCCACCAGGACTGTTGGTCGGCCCCAGCATTTT. Translating it yields CATRTVGRPQHF. The full variable domain, completed using reference TRBV28 and TRBJ1-5, is DVKVTQSSRYLVKRTGEKVFLECVQDMDHENMFWYRQDPGLGLRLIYFSYDVKMKEKGDIPEGYSVSREKKERFSLILESASTNQTSMYLCATRTVGRPQHFGDGTRLSIL.

This clone has only one observation. V and J are TRBV7-9 and TRBJ2-3; possible D gene TRBD1, 5 bases. There are 16 residues in the CDR3. The germline V and J ends were trimmed by 6 bases and 0 bases, with 16 bases remaining between them. Germline V gene data show CDR1 as SEHNR and CDR2 as FQNEAQ (reference sequence). Here the CDR3 reads CASSPEQDLSTDTQYF. For the CDR3, the DNA is TGTGCCAGCAGTCCCGAACAGGATCTCAGCACAGATACGCAGTATTTT.

V usage is TRBV29-1 and J usage is TRBJ2-2, with D perhaps TRBD2 (5 bases). CDR1 is SQVTM, CDR2 ANQGSEA, per germline. The CDR3 totals 14 residues. Between the trimmed V and J ends, which lost 6 bases and 5 bases, there was a span of 16 bases. The CDR3 sequence: CSVARGEPTGELFF. DNA of the CDR3: TGCAGCGTAGCTCGGGGAGAACCAACCGGGGAGCTGTTTTTT.

This clone was counted between two and nine times. V gene TRBV15 combines with J gene TRBJ2-5; D ambiguous. CDR1 and CDR2 from the germline V gene are LNHNV and YYDKDF (reference sequence). The CDR3 length is 13 residues. The ends were cut back, 0 bases at V and 5 bases at J, with 7 bases in the middle. The CDR3 loop reads CATSRDRGETQYF. CDR3 nucleotide sequence: TGTGCCACCAGCAGAGATCGAGGCGAGACCCAGTACTTC.

With respect to this clone: It is likely a read error, because the conserved phenylalanine at the end of the CDR3 is missing. The V gene is TRBV6-1, the J gene TRBJ2-3; D call uncertain. Trimming removed 7 bases at V and 2 bases at J, with 10 bases between. Germline V CDR1 and CDR2: MNHNS, SASEGT. This CDR3 spans 13 amino acids. CDR3 loop: CASNAQNTDTQYL. In nucleotides, the CDR3 is TGTGCCAGCAATGCACAGAACACAGATACGCAGTATCTT.

Details on this clone: At one boundary the junction diverges from the germline segment, which might be a read error. The chain joins TRBV7-9 to TRBJ1-6; TRBD1 matches 8 bases. The germline V gene has CDR1 SEHNR and CDR2 FQNEAQ (reference sequence). This CDR3 contains 16 residues. The CDR3 here is CSSSSKAGTGNSPLHF. In nucleotides, the CDR3 is TGTTCCAGCAGCTCCAAAGCCGGGACAGGCAATTCACCCCTCCACTTT.

The table lists this clone with a few counts. The chain joins TRBV7-9 to TRBJ2-5, with 10 positions matching TRBD1. Per the germline V gene, CDR1 is SEHNR and CDR2 is FQNEAQ (reference sequence). The CDR3 runs 18 residues. J gave up 4 bases and V 4 bases, and 15 bases lay outside the gene matches. CDR3 bases: TGTGCCAGCAGCTCGAGGGACAGGGGTGACAATGTGGGAGAGACCCAGTACTTC. It yields the protein CASSSRDRGDNVGETQYF.

V usage is TRBV5-1 and J usage is TRBJ2-1; 11 bases match TRBD2. Unmatched junction bases numbered 8, after V lost 0 bases and J lost 9 bases. The CDR3 runs 16 residues. Germline assignment: CDR1 SGHRS and CDR2 YFSETQ. CDR3 protein: CASSLGSGGGFREQFF. CDR3 DNA sequence: TGCGCCAGCAGCTTGGGTAGCGGGGGGGGGTTTCGTGAGCAGTTCTTC.

The chain is built from TRBV21-1 and TRBJ1-4; the table assigns TRBD1, which was not confirmed against the DNA. TRBV21-1 is noted as a pseudogene. CDR3 length: 19 amino acids. CDR3 sequence reads: CASSKAAGDRGATNEKLFF. DNA of the CDR3: TGTGCCAGCAGCAAAGCAGCGGGAGACAGGGGGGCAACTAATGAAAAACTGTTTTTT.

This chain links TRBV4-1 with TRBJ2-7, with D possibly being TRBD1 (6 bases). The CDR3 runs to 15 residues. V gave up 4 bases and J gave up 2 bases, with 15 bases separating them. In germline, CDR1 is MGHRA, CDR2 YSYEKL. Here the CDR3 DNA reads TGCGCCAGCAGCCCTCCGGGACAACCAACCTACGAGCAGTACTTC. It is translated as CASSPPGQPTYEQYF.

The chain uses TRBV19 and TRBJ1-5; D not certain. This CDR3 has 19 residues. V lost 5 bases and J lost 2, with 25 bases in between. In germline, CDR1 is LNHDA, CDR2 SQIVND (reference sequence). The CDR3 coding sequence is TGTGCCAGTAGTCTCTACCTACAGCGGGCACATGGTGGCAATCAGCCCCAGCATTTT. It is translated as CASSLYLQRAHGGNQPQHF.

This chain connects TRBV6-5 to TRBJ1-5, with TRBD1 matching over 7 bases. V lost 5 bases, J lost 6 bases, and 4 bases stayed unmatched. CDR3 length: 13 residues. Germline V gene sequence: CDR1 MNHEY, CDR2 SVGAGI. The CDR3 DNA reads as TGTGCCAGCAGTCAAGGGGGCTCTCAGCCCCAGCATTTT. Protein product: CASSQGGSQPQHF.

The V and J genes are TRBV15 and TRBJ2-7; D gene ambiguous. Germline CDR1 LNHNV, CDR2 YYDKDF (reference sequence). This CDR3 has 13 amino acids. Trimming shortened V by 0 bases and J by 3 bases, and 6 bases separated the two germline ends. CDR3 loop: CATSRDRNYEQYF. DNA of the CDR3: TGTGCCACCAGCAGAGACAGAAACTACGAGCAGTACTTC.